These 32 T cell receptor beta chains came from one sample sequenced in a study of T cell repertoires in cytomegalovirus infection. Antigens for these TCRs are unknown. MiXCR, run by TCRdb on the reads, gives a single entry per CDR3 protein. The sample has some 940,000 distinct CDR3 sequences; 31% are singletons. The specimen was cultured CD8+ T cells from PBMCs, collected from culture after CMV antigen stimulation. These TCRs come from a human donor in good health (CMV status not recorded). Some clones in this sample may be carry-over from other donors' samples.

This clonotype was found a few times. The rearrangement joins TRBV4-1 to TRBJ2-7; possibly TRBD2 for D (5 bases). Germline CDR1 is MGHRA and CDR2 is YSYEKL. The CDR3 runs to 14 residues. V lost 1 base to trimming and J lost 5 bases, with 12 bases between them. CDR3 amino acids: CASSQVPRVDEQYF. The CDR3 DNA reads TGCGCCAGCAGCCAAGTTCCGAGGGTCGACGAGCAGTACTTC.

This chain's CDR3 is CASSFRTGRHGYTF. The CDR3 DNA reads as TGTGCCAGCAGCTTCAGGACAGGGCGTCATGGCTACACCTTC. The chain combines TRBV11-2 with TRBJ1-2; 8 nucleotides match TRBD1. Germline V CDR1 and CDR2: SGHAT, FQNNGV. The J segment lost 6 bases and the V segment lost 3 bases, leaving 6 bases of the junction unmatched. The CDR3 contains 14 residues.

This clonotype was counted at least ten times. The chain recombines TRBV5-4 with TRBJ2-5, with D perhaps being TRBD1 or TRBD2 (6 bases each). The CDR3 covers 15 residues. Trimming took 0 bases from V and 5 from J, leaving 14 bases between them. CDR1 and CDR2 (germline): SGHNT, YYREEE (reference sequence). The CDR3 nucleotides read TGTGCCAGCAGCTTGGCCAAGGGGGGTAAGGAGACCCAGTACTTC. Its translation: CASSLAKGGKETQYF.

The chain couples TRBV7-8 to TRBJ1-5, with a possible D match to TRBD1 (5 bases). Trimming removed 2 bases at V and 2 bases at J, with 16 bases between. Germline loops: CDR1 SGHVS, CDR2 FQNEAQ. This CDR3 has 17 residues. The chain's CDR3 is CASSLSSGVGGNQPQHF. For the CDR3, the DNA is TGTGCCAGCAGCTTATCTTCGGGGGTTGGCGGCAATCAGCCCCAGCATTTT.

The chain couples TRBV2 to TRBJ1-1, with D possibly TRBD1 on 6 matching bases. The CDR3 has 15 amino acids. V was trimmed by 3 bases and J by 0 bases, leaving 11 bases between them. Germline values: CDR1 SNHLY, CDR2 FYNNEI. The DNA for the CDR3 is TGTGCCAGCAGTGAGGTGGACAGACTGAACACTGAAGCTTTCTTT. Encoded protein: CASSEVDRLNTEAFF. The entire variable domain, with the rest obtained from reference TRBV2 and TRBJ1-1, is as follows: EPEVTQTPSHQVTQMGQEVILRCVPISNHLYFYWYRQILGQKVEFLVSFYNNEISEKSEIFDDQFSVERPDGSNFTLKIRSTKLEDSAMYFCASSEVDRLNTEAFFGQGTRLTVV.

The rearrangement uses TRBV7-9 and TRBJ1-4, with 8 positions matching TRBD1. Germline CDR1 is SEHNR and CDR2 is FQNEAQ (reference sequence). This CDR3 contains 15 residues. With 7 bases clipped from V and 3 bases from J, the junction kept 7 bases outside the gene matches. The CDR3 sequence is CASIGPGGSNEKLFF. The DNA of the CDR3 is TGTGCCAGCATTGGCCCAGGGGGCTCTAATGAAAAACTGTTTTTT. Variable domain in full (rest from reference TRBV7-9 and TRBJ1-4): DTGVSQNPRHKITKRGQNVTFRCDPISEHNRLYWYRQTLGQGPEFLTYFQNEAQLEKSRLLSDRFSAERPKGSFSTLEIQRTEQGDSAMYLCASIGPGGSNEKLFFGSGTQLSVL.

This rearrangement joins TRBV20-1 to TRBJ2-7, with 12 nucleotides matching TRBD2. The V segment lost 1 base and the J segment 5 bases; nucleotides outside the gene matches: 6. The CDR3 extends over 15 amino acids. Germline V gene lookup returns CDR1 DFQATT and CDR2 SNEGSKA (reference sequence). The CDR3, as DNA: TGCAGTGCTAGAGCGTCGACTAGCGGGGGCCACGAGCAGTACTTC. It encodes CSARASTSGGHEQYF.

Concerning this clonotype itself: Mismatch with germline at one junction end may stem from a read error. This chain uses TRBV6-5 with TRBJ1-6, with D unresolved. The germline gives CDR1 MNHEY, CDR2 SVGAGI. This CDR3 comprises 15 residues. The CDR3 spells CANSHPPLLKSPLHF. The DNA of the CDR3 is TGTGCCAACAGTCACCCCCCCCTCCTTAAGTCACCCCTCCACTTT.

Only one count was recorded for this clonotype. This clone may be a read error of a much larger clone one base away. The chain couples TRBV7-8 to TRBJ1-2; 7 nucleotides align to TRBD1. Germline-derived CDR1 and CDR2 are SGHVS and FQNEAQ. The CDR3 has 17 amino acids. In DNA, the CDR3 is TGTGTCAGCCAGGCGGACAAGACAGGGAGGAAGAACTATGGCTACACCTTC. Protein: CVSQADKTGRKNYGYTF.

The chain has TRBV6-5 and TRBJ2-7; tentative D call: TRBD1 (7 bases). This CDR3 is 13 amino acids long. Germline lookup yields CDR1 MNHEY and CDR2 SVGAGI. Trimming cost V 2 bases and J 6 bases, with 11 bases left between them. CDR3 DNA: TGTGCCAGCAGTTACGCGGGACAGCTCGAGCAGTACTTC. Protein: CASSYAGQLEQYF.

DNA of the CDR3: TGTGCCAGCAGCCCTCATCCTCGGACAGAGGGTTTCTATGGCTACACCTTC. Its protein is CASSPHPRTEGFYGYTF. This sequence joins TRBV6-2 or TRBV6-3 and TRBJ1-2, with D tentatively TRBD1 (6 bases). Germline V gives CDR1 MNHEY, CDR2 SVGEGT. The CDR3 spans 17 residues. The V and J ends lost 6 bases and 4 bases respectively, with 24 bases between them.

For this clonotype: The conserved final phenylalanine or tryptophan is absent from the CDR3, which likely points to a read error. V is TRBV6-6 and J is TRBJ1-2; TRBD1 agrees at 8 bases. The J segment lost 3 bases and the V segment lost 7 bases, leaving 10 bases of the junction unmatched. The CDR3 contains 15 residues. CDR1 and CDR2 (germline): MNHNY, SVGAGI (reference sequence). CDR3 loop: CASTGQGGGDYGYTL. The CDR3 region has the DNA TGTGCCAGCACCGGACAGGGAGGAGGGGACTATGGCTACACCCTC.

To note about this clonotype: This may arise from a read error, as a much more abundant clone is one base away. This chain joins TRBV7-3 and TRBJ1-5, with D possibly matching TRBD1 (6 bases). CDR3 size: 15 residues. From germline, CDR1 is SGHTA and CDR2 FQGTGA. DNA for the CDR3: TGTGCCAGCAGCTTACGGCAGGGGCGGAATCAGCCCCGGCATTTT. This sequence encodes CASSLRQGRNQPRHF. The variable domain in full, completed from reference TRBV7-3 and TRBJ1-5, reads GAGVSQTPSNKVTEKGKYVELRCDPISGHTALYWYRQSLGQGPEFLIYFQGTGAADDSGLPNDRFFAVRPEGSVSTLKIQRTERGDSAVYLCASSLRQGRNQPRHFGDGTRLSIL.

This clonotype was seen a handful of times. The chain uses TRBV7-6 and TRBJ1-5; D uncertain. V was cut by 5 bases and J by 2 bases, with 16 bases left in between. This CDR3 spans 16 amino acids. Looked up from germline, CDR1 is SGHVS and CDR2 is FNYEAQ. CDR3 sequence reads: CASSPSWDDGNQPQHF. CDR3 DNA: TGTGCCAGCAGCCCCTCCTGGGATGATGGCAATCAGCCCCAGCATTTT.

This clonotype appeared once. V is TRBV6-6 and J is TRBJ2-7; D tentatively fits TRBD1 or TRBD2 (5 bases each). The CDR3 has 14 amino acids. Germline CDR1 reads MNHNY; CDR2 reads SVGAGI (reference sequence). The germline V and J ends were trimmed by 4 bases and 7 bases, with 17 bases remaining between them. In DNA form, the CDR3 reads TGTGCCAGCAGTTCGGGACGTACTACGGGGGAGCAGTACGTC. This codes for CASSSGRTTGEQYV.

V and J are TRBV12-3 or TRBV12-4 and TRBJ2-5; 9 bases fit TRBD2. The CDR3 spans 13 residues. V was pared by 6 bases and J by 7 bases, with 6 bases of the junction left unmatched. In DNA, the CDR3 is TGTGCCAGCAGCCCAGCGGGGGGAAGGACCCAGTACTTC. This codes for CASSPAGGRTQYF.

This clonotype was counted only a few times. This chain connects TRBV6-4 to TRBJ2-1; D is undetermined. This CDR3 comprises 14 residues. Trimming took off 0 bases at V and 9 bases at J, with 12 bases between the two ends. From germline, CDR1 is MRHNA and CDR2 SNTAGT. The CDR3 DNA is TGTGCCAGCAGTGACTCGAACGGGTACGGTGAGCAGTTCTTC. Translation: CASSDSNGYGEQFF.

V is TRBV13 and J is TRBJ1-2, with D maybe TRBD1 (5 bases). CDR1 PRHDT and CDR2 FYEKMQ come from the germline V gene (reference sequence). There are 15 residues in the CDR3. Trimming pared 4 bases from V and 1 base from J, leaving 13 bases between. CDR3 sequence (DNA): TGTGCCAGCAGCTCCGGGGCGCGAATTAACTATGGCTACACCTTC. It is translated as CASSSGARINYGYTF.

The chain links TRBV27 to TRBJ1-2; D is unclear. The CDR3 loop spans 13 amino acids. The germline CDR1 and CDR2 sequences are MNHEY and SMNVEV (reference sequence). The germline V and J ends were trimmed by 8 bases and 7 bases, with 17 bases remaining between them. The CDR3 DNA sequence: TGTGCCAGCGCCTTGGGCACGCGGGTTGGCTACACCTTC. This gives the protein CASALGTRVGYTF.

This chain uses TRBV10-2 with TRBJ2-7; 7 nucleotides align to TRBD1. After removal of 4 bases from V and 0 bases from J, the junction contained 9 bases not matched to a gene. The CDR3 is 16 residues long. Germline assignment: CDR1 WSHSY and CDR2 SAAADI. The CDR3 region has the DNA TGCGCCAGCAGTGCCCCGACAGGGCCTTTCTCCTACGAGCAGTACTTC. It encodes CASSAPTGPFSYEQYF.

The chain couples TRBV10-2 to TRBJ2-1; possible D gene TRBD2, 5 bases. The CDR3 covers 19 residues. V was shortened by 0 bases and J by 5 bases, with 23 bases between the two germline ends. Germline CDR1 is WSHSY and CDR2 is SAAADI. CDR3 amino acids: CASSESLIEASIDNNEQFF. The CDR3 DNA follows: TGCGCCAGCAGTGAGTCGTTAATTGAGGCTAGCATTGACAACAATGAGCAGTTCTTC.

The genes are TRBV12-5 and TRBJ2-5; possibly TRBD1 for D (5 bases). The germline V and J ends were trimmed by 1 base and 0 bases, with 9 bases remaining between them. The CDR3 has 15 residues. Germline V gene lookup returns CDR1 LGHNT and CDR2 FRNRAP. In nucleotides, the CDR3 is TGTGCTAGTGGTTTGGAAGACAGATACCAAGAGACCCAGTACTTC. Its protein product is CASGLEDRYQETQYF.

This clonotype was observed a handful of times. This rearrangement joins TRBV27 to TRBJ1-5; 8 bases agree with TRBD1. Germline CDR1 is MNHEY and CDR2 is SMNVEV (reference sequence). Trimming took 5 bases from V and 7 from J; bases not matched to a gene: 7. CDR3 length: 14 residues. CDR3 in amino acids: CASSASGGGQPQHF. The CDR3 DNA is TGTGCCAGCAGTGCCTCAGGGGGCGGGCAGCCCCAGCATTTT.

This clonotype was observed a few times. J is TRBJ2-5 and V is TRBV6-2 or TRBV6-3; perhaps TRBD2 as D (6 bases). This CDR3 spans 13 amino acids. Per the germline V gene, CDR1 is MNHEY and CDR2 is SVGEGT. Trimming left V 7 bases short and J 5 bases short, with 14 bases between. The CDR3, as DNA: TGTGCCAGCACCCAAGGAGGGCCTGAGACCCAGTACTTC. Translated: CASTQGGPETQYF.

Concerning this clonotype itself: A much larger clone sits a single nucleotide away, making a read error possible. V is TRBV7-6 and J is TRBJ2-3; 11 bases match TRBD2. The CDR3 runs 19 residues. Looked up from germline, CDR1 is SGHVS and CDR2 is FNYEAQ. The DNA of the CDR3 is TGTGCCAGCAGCTTACTTGCCCCACTTAGCGGGGGGGCTAAAGATGCGCAGTATTTT. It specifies CASSLLAPLSGGAKDAQYF. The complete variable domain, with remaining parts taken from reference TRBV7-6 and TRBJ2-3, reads GAGVSQSPRYKVTKRGQDVALRCDPISGHVSLYWYRQALGQGPEFLTYFNYEAQQDKSGLPNDRFSAERPEGSISTLTIQRTEQRDSAMYRCASSLLAPLSGGAKDAQYFGPGTRLTVL.

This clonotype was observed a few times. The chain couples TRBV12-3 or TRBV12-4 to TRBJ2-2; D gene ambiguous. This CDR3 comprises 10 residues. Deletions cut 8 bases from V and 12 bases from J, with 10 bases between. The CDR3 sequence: CASGLRKLFF. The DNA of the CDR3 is TGTGCCAGCGGGCTCCGTAAGCTGTTTTTT.

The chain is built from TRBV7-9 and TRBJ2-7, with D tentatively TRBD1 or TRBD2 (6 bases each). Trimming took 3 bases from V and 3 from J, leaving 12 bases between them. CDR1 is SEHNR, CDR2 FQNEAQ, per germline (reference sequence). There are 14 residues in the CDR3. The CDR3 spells CASSLLGGNYEQYV. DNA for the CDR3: TGTGCCAGCAGCTTGTTGGGGGGCAACTACGAGCAGTACGTC.

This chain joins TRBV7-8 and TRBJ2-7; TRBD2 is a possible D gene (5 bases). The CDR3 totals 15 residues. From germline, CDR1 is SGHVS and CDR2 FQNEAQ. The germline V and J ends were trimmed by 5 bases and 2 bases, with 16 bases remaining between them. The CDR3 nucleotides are TGTGCCAGCAGCCCACCCCTAGCAGCCGCCTACGAGCAGTACGTC. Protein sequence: CASSPPLAAAYEQYV.

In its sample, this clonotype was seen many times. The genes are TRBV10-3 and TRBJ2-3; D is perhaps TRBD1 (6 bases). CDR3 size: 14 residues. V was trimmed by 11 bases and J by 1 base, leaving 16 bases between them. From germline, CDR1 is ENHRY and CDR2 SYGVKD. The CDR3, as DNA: TGTGCCGCCACTCCAGGGGTTGGCACAGATACGCAGTATTTT. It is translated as CAATPGVGTDTQYF.

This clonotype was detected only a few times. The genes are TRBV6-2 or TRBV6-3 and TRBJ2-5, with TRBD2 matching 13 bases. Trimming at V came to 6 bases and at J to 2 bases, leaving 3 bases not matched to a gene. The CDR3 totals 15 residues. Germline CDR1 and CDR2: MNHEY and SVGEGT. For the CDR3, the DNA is TGTGCCAGCAGCGGACTAGCGGGGGCTCAAGAGACCCAGTACTTC. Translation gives CASSGLAGAQETQYF.

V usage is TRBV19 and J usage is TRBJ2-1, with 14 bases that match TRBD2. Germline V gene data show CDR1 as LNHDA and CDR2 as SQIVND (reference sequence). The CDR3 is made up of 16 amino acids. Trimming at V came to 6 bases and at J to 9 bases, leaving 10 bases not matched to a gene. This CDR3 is CASSPGLAGAGGEQFF. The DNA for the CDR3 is TGTGCCAGTAGCCCGGGACTAGCGGGGGCCGGGGGTGAGCAGTTCTTC.

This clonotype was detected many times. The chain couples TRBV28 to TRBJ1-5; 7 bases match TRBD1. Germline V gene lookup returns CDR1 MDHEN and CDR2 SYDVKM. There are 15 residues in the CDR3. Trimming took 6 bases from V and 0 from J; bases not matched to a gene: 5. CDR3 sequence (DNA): TGTGCCAGCAGCACGGGACAGTATAGCAATCAGCCCCAGCATTTT. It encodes CASSTGQYSNQPQHF.